This TCR beta chain was sequenced in a study of Ad26.COV2.S vaccination and SARS-CoV-2 variants. The wider study: By the intramuscular route, Ad26.COV2.S was given once, or twice 56 days apart.

As for treatment: roughly 20 received Ad26.COV2.S at low or high dose, single or two shots; roughly five received placebo; per-sample allocation not given. Following the first vaccine or placebo injection, samples were taken on day 63. Wuhan-strain spike was delivered by a replication-incompetent Ad26 vector. Assay: immunoSEQ multiplex PCR; the TCRdb copy retains only in-frame clones and omits some. The table lists some 340,000 clones, approximately 80% of them singletons. After removal of 2 bases from V and 7 bases from J, the junction contained 5 bases not matched to a gene. The germline CDR1 and CDR2 sequences are LNHDA and SQIVND (reference sequence). The CDR3 consists of 14 residues.

This material consisted of peripheral blood, taken in a trial of Ad26.COV2.S vaccine versus placebo. This chain joins TRBV19 and TRBJ2-4; 7 bases match TRBD2. The receptor was isolated from a person aged 18 to 59 who received the Ad26.COV2.S COVID-19 vaccine or a placebo. CDR3 loop: CASSITSVGNIQYF. The CDR3 bases are TGTGCCAGTAGTATAACTAGCGTCGGGAACATTCAGTACTTC.